Listed below are T cell receptor beta chains from one sample, sequenced in a study of T cell responses to AZD1222 COVID-19 vaccine. Assay used: immunoSEQ multiplex PCR; TCRdb lists only in-frame clones, some missing. The sample lists around 85,000 clones; about 86% were seen once. The source material was peripheral blood, sampled on day 0 of AZD1222 vaccination. The receptors shown here come from an adult in good health. The CDR3 runs from the conserved cysteine through the conserved F or W. A D gene is named only where the DNA matches it firmly. Some rows mark clone size as missing; the rest say once, few, many or name a class of expanded clone.

d_gene	abundance	v_gene	j_gene	CDR3aa	CDR3nt
.	.	TRBV7-8	TRBJ1-1	CASSLDEQGNTEAFF	TGTGCCAGCAGCTTAGACGAACAGGGGAACACTGAAGCTTTCTTT
.	.	TRBV19	TRBJ2-7	CASSTGLSQPHTYEQYF	TGTGCCAGTAGTACGGGCCTTTCCCAGCCCCACACCTACGAGCAGTACTTC
TRBD1	.	TRBV29-1	TRBJ2-7	CSAAPLGQGRYEQYF	TGCAGCGCAGCCCCTCTCGGACAGGGGAGATACGAGCAGTACTTC
.	.	TRBV30	TRBJ1-1	CAFTRTEKYTEAFF	TGTGCCTTCACACGGACAGAAAAGTACACTGAAGCTTTCTTT
TRBD1	.	TRBV2	TRBJ1-1	CASSEGGQGNTEAFF	TGTGCCAGCAGTGAAGGGGGACAGGGGAACACTGAAGCTTTCTTT
TRBD1	.	TRBV5-1	TRBJ1-3	CASSREDRYSGNTIYF	TGCGCCAGCAGCAGGGAGGACAGGTACTCTGGAAACACCATATATTTT
.	.	TRBV9	TRBJ1-6	CASSVGLENSPLHF	TGTGCCAGCAGCGTAGGACTTGAGAATTCACCCCTCCACTTT
TRBD2	.	TRBV4-2	TRBJ2-3	CASSQVLAGLDTQYF	TGTGCCAGCAGCCAAGTTCTAGCGGGTCTGGATACGCAGTATTTT
.	once	TRBV30	TRBJ2-2	CAWSVLGVGELFF	TGTGCCTGGAGTGTACTAGGGGTCGGGGAGCTGTTTTTT
.	once	TRBV6-1	TRBJ2-3	CASSEGWASTDTQYF	TGTGCCAGCAGTGAGGGGTGGGCCTCCACAGATACGCAGTATTTT
TRBD1	once	TRBV27	TRBJ2-1	CASRIGQGGRNEQFF	TGTGCCAGCAGGATAGGACAGGGGGGACGCAATGAGCAGTTCTTC
.	.	TRBV29-1	TRBJ1-1	CSAGDGYTEAFF	TGCAGCGCAGGGGACGGATACACTGAAGCTTTCTTT
TRBD1	.	TRBV7-3	TRBJ2-3	CASSLHPGQGSADTQYF	TGTGCCAGCAGCTTACACCCGGGACAGGGTTCCGCAGATACGCAGTATTTT
.	.	TRBV6-5	TRBJ1-2	CASSQQSNYGYTF	TGTGCCAGCAGCCAACAGTCTAACTATGGCTACACCTTC
TRBD2	.	TRBV6-2/TRBV6-3	TRBJ2-2	CASSSTGAGATGELFF	TGTGCCAGCAGTTCCACGGGAGCGGGGGCCACCGGGGAGCTGTTTTTT
.	.	TRBV19	TRBJ2-5	CASSTAWAGNQETQYF	TGTGCCAGTAGTACCGCCTGGGCGGGGAACCAAGAGACCCAGTACTTC
.	.	TRBV20-1	TRBJ2-7	CSARGGYEQYF	TGCAGTGCTAGAGGAGGCTACGAGCAGTACTTC
.	.	TRBV6-5	TRBJ1-1	CASSQTTNTEAFF	TGTGCCAGCAGTCAAACAACCAACACTGAAGCTTTCTTT
.	.	TRBV6-5	TRBJ1-1	CASSYDRGQAFF	TGTGCCAGCAGTTACGACCGGGGGCAAGCTTTCTTT
.	.	TRBV7-9	TRBJ1-2	CASSLAPDTTNYGYTF	TGTGCCAGCAGCTTAGCGCCGGACACCACAAACTATGGCTACACCTTC
.	.	TRBV6-1	TRBJ2-7	CASSPVGYYEQYF	TGTGCCAGCAGCCCCGTCGGGTACTACGAGCAGTACTTC
.	.	TRBV19	TRBJ2-1	CASTPREGEQFF	TGTGCCAGCACTCCCCGCGAGGGTGAGCAGTTCTTC
.	.	TRBV4-1	TRBJ1-3	CASSQSSGNTIYF	TGCGCCAGCAGCCAGTCGTCTGGAAACACCATATATTTT
.	.	TRBV10-2	TRBJ2-2	CASSDDGTGELFF	TGCGCCAGCAGTGATGACGGAACCGGGGAGCTGTTTTTT
.	.	TRBV12-3/TRBV12-4	TRBJ2-7	CASSPRQNYEQYF	TGTGCCAGCAGCCCCCGGCAGAACTACGAGCAGTACTTC
.	.	TRBV24-1	TRBJ1-2	CATSGQTTGPNYGYTF	TGTGCCACCAGTGGGCAGACGACAGGACCCAACTATGGCTACACCTTC
.	.	TRBV11-3	TRBJ2-1	CASSLYGAGEQFF	TGTGCCAGCAGCTTATATGGGGCGGGTGAGCAGTTCTTC
.	.	TRBV27	TRBJ2-7	CASSLTFSYEQYF	TGTGCCAGCAGTTTAACCTTCTCCTACGAGCAGTACTTC
TRBD2	.	TRBV20-1	TRBJ2-1	CSASTWTSGGGYNEQFF	TGCAGTGCTAGTACTTGGACTAGCGGGGGGGGTTACAATGAGCAGTTCTTC
.	.	TRBV5-4	TRBJ2-7	CASSLGSSNVYEQYF	TGTGCCAGCAGCTTGGGTAGTTCTAACGTCTACGAGCAGTACTTC
.	once	TRBV7-8	TRBJ2-1	CASSSGGGNEQFF	TGTGCCAGCAGCTCAGGAGGGGGCAATGAGCAGTTCTTC
.	.	TRBV3-1/TRBV3-2	TRBJ2-7	CASSTLASYEQYF	TGTGCCAGCAGCACACTCGCCTCCTACGAGCAGTACTTC
TRBD2	few	TRBV19	TRBJ2-2	CASSIVGTSGFANTGELFF	TGTGCCAGTAGTATAGTCGGGACTAGCGGCTTCGCGAACACCGGGGAGCTGTTTTTT
.	.	TRBV5-4	TRBJ2-5	CASSLGGQETQYF	TGTGCCAGCAGCTTGGGGGGACAAGAGACCCAGTACTTC